These 15 T cell receptor beta chains were sequenced from one sample in a study of blood T cell repertoires in COVID-19. Sequencing used immunoSEQ multiplex PCR; TCRdb keeps in-frame clones, though not all of them. The sample contains under 500,000 clones, more than 85% of which appear only once. The sample comprised peripheral blood. Receptor source: a woman between 25 and 40 years old with acute or convalescent COVID-19.

Note on this clone: Other DNA variants within this sample encode the same CDR3. The V and J genes are TRBV18 and TRBJ1-1; the D is unclear. This CDR3 has 13 amino acids. The V end was cut by 2 bases, the J end by 1 base, with 5 bases between. CDR1 is KGHSH and CDR2 is LQKENI in the germline V gene. The CDR3 is CASSPTGNTEAFF. Written as DNA, the CDR3 is TGTGCCAGCTCACCAACGGGGAACACTGAAGCTTTCTTT.

In this sample, this clone turned up a few times. The chain combines TRBV30 with TRBJ2-7; 9 nucleotides line up with TRBD1. V shed 6 bases and J 2 bases; nucleotides not matched to a gene: 8. The CDR3 loop spans 14 amino acids. Germline V gives CDR1 GTSNPN, CDR2 SVGIG (reference sequence). CDR3 in amino acids: CACQGGQGAYEQYF. CDR3 coding DNA: TGTGCCTGTCAAGGGGGACAGGGAGCCTACGAGCAGTACTTC.

The gene calls are TRBV18 and TRBJ2-1, with 9 bases that match TRBD1. The CDR3 has 16 amino acids. CDR1 and CDR2 from the germline V gene are KGHSH and LQKENI. V gave up 3 bases and J gave up 4 bases; unmatched junction bases: 7. The CDR3 DNA sequence: TGTGCCAGCTCACCTGTGGGACAGGGACCTTACAATGAGCAGTTCTTC. This sequence encodes CASSPVGQGPYNEQFF.

This chain links TRBV5-5 with TRBJ1-5; D remains ambiguous. V lost 2 bases, J lost 7 bases, and 13 bases lay in between. Germline CDR1 SGHKS, CDR2 YYEKEE (reference sequence). The CDR3 loop spans 14 amino acids. CDR3 region: CASSFLGSGQPQHF. The CDR3 nucleotides read TGTGCCAGCAGCTTTTTAGGGAGCGGACAGCCCCAGCATTTT.

The V and J genes are TRBV7-9 and TRBJ2-2, with D possibly being TRBD1 (5 bases). Germline V gene data show CDR1 as SEHNR and CDR2 as FQNEAQ (reference sequence). V lost 5 bases, J lost 9 bases, and 16 bases lay in between. The CDR3 length is 14 residues. The CDR3 sequence is CASSPGRGLWELFF. The CDR3 DNA sequence: TGTGCCAGCAGCCCCGGAAGGGGATTGTGGGAGCTGTTTTTT.

In the case of this clone: A much bigger clone sits one base away, suggesting this may be a read error. The chain carries TRBV9 and TRBJ2-7; 10 positions agree with TRBD2. Trimming took 0 bases from V and 4 from J; bases not matched to a gene: 4. The CDR3 loop spans 15 amino acids. The germline gives CDR1 SGDLS, CDR2 YYNGEE. Written as DNA, the CDR3 is TGTGCCAGCAGCGTAGGGGCTAGCGGGGGTTACGAGCAGTACTTC. Protein product: CASSVGASGGYEQYF.

V gene TRBV5-1 combines with J gene TRBJ1-2; possibly TRBD1 for D (5 bases). Germline V lookup: CDR1 SGHRS, CDR2 YFSETQ. V dropped 2 bases and J dropped 0 bases, with 11 bases sitting between them. The CDR3 consists of 15 residues. This CDR3 is CASSFNAGTNYGYTF. CDR3 coding DNA: TGCGCCAGCAGCTTCAATGCAGGGACTAACTATGGCTACACCTTC.

The CDR3 DNA follows: TGTGCCAGCACGACAGTGGGGGGGGGAAAACTGTTTTTT. Its protein is CASTTVGGGKLFF. The chain recombines TRBV6-5 with TRBJ1-4; weak D call: TRBD1 (5 bases). The V end was cut by 7 bases, the J end by 10 bases, with 16 bases between. Germline V lookup: CDR1 MNHEY, CDR2 SVGAGI. The CDR3 has 13 residues.

V gene TRBV10-3 combines with J gene TRBJ1-1, with 8 nucleotides matching TRBD1. The V gene's germline CDR1 is ENHRY and CDR2 SYGVKD. CDR3 length: 15 amino acids. V lost 3 bases to trimming and J lost 3 bases; unmatched junction nucleotides: 6. The chain's CDR3 is CAISDTSQGDTEAFF. The CDR3 DNA reads TGTGCCATCAGTGACACCTCACAGGGGGACACTGAAGCTTTCTTT.

V is TRBV2 and J is TRBJ1-1; 9 bases are shared with TRBD1. Trimming at V came to 1 base and at J to 2 bases, leaving 8 bases not matched to a gene. Germline CDR1 and CDR2: SNHLY and FYNNEI. CDR3 length: 17 residues. The DNA of the CDR3 is TGTGCCAGCAGTGAAGTCGGGACAGGGACCCAAAACACTGAAGCTTTCTTT. It translates to CASSEVGTGTQNTEAFF.

The chain is built from TRBV29-1 and TRBJ1-5; D call uncertain. CDR1 is SQVTM and CDR2 is ANQGSEA in the germline V gene. Trimming removed 5 bases from V and 12 bases from J, with 17 bases in between. The CDR3 consists of 12 residues. CDR3 bases: TGCAGCGTTCGAGCAGGCCCGGGAATCCAGCATTTT. Translating it yields CSVRAGPGIQHF.

This chain joins TRBV4-1 and TRBJ2-5; the D gene is possibly TRBD2 (6 bases). V was clipped by 4 bases and J by 4 bases, with 10 bases between them. The CDR3 is made up of 13 amino acids. The V gene's germline CDR1 is MGHRA and CDR2 YSYEKL. The CDR3 reads CASSLGLIETQYF. As DNA, the CDR3 is TGCGCCAGCAGCCTGGGACTGATAGAGACCCAGTACTTC.

This chain uses TRBV18 with TRBJ1-2; 9 bases agree with TRBD1. The germline V gene has CDR1 KGHSH and CDR2 LQKENI. With V trimmed by 0 bases and J by 7 bases, 6 bases remained unmatched. CDR3 length equals 15 residues. The chain's CDR3 is CASSPPEQGAVGYTF. Written as DNA, the CDR3 is TGTGCCAGCTCACCACCGGAACAGGGGGCGGTTGGCTACACCTTC. Filled out from reference TRBV18 and TRBJ1-2, the complete variable domain reads NAGVMQNPRHLVRRRGQEARLRCSPMKGHSHVYWYRQLPEEGLKFMVYLQKENIIDESGMPKERFSAEFPKEGPSILRIQQVVRGDSAAYFCASSPPEQGAVGYTFGSGTRLTVV.

The rearrangement joins TRBV27 to TRBJ2-1; TRBD2 might be the D (7 bases). Looked up from germline, CDR1 is MNHEY and CDR2 is SMNVEV (reference sequence). The CDR3 is 14 residues long. V gave up 5 bases and J gave up 6 bases, with 14 bases separating them. CDR3 in DNA: TGTGCCAGCAGTGGAGGGGGGGGTCGCAATGAGCAGTTCTTC. Encoded protein: CASSGGGGRNEQFF.

This sequence joins TRBV7-2 and TRBJ2-2, with TRBD1 matching 7 bases. The CDR3 has 13 residues. The V and J ends lost 6 bases and 6 bases, in that order; junction bases with no gene match: 4. Germline lookup yields CDR1 SGHTA and CDR2 FQGNSA. The CDR3 sequence is CASSYGQAGELFF. CDR3 bases: TGTGCCAGCAGTTATGGACAGGCCGGGGAGCTGTTTTTT.